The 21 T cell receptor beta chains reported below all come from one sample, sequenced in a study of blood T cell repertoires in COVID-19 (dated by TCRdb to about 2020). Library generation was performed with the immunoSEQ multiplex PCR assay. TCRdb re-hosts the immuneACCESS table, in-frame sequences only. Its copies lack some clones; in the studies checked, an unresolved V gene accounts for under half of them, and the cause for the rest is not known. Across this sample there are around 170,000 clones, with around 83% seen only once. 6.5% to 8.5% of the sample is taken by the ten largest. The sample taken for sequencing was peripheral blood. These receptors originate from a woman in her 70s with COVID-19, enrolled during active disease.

The CDR3 DNA reads as TGTGCCAGCAGCGTAGCTTCGCTAGCGGGAACAGATACGCAGTATTTT. This sequence encodes CASSVASLAGTDTQYF. The genes are TRBV9 and TRBJ2-3; TRBD2 matches at 9 bases. The germline V gene encodes CDR1 SGDLS and CDR2 YYNGEE. The trim removed 0 bases at V and 3 bases at J, leaving 5 bases unmatched. The CDR3 has 16 residues.

The CDR3 loop reads CASKQGSNQPQHF. The DNA of the CDR3 is TGTGCCAGCAAACAGGGTAGCAATCAGCCCCAGCATTTT. This chain connects TRBV28 to TRBJ1-5; tentatively, D is TRBD1 (6 bases). The CDR3 contains 13 residues. V gave up 7 bases and J gave up 0 bases, with 7 bases separating them. Per the germline V gene, CDR1 is MDHEN and CDR2 is SYDVKM.

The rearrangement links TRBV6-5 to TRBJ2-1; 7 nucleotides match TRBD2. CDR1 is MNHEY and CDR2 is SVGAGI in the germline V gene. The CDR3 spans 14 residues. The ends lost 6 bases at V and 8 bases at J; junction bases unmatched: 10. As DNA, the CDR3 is TGTGCCAGCAGGCGTGGACTAGTTCCCGATGAGCAGTTCTTC. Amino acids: CASRRGLVPDEQFF.

As DNA, the CDR3 is TGCGCCAGCCCTAACCCGGACAGTAGCAATCAGCCCCAGCATTTT. This gives the protein CASPNPDSSNQPQHF. J is TRBJ1-5 and V is TRBV10-1, with D maybe TRBD1 (6 bases). The CDR3 consists of 15 residues. V gave up 8 bases and J gave up 0 bases, with 14 bases separating them. CDR1 is WNHNN, CDR2 SYGVQD, per germline (reference sequence).

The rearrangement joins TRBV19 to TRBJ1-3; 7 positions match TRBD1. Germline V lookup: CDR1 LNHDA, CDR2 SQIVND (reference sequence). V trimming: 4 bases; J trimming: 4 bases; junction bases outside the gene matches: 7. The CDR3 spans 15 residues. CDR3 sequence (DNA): TGTGCCAGTAGTACAATACAGGGGAACGGAAACACCATATATTTT. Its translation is CASSTIQGNGNTIYF.

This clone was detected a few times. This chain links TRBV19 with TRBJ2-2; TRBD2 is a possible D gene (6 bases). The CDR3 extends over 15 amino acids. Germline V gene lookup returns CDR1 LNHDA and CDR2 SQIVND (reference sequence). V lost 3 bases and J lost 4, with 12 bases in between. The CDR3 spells CASSILAGPTGELFF. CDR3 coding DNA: TGTGCCAGTAGTATCTTGGCGGGACCCACCGGGGAGCTGTTTTTT.

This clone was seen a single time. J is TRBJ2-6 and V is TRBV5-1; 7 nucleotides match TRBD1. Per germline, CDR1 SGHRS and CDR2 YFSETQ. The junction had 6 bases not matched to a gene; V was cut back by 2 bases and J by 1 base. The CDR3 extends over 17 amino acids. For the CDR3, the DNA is TGCGCCAGCAGCTTAGGGGGCTCAGGGTCTGGGGCCAACGTCCTGACTTTC. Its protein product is CASSLGGSGSGANVLTF.

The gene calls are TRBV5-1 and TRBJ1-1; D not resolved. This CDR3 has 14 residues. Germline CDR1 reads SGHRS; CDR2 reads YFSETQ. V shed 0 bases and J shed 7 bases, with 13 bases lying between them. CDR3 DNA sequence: TGCGCCAGCAGCTTGGAGTTGGCCTCAGTTGAAGCTTTCTTT. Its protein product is CASSLELASVEAFF.

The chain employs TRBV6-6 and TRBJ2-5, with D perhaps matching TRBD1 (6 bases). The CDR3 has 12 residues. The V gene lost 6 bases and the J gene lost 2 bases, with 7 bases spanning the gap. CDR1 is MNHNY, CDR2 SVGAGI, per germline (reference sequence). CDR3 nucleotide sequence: TGTGCCAGCAGGGACAGTCAAGAGACCCAGTACTTC. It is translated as CASRDSQETQYF.

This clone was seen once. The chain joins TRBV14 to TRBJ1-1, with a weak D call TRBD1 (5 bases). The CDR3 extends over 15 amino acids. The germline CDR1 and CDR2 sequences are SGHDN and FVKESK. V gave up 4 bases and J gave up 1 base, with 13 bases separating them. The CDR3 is CASSPINRQNTEAFF. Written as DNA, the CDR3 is TGTGCCAGCAGCCCAATTAACAGGCAGAACACTGAAGCTTTCTTT.

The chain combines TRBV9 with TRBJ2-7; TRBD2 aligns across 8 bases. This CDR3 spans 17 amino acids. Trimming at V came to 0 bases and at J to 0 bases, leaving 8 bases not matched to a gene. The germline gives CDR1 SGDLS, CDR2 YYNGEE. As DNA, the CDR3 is TGTGCCAGCAGCGTAGAGGCTAGCGGGCGAGGCTCCTACGAGCAGTACTTC. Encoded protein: CASSVEASGRGSYEQYF.

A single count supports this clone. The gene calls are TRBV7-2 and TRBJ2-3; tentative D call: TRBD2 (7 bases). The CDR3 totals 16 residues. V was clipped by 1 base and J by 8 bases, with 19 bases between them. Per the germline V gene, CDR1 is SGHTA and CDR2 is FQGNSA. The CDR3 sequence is CASSLDAGTRGVTQYF. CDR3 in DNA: TGTGCCAGCAGCTTAGATGCCGGGACACGGGGGGTTACGCAGTATTTT.

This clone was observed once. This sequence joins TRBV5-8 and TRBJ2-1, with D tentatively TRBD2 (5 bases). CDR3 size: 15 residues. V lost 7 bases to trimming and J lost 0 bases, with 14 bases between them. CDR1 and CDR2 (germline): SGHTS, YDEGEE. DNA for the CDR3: TGTGCCAGCTCTCTATCAGCGGTCTCCTACAATGAGCAGTTCTTC. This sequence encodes CASSLSAVSYNEQFF.

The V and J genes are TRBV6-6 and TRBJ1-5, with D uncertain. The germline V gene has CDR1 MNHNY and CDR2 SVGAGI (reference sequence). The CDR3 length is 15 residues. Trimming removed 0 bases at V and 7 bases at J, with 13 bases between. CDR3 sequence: CASSYSSNGLQPQHF. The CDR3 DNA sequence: TGTGCCAGCAGTTACTCGAGTAACGGACTACAGCCCCAGCATTTT.

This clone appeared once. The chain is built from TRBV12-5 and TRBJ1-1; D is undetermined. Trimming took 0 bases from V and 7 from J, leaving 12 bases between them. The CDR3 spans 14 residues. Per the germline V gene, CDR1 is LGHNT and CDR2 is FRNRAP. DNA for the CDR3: TGTGCTAGTGGTTTGGTAAGTACGGGTAATGAAGCTTTCTTT. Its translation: CASGLVSTGNEAFF.

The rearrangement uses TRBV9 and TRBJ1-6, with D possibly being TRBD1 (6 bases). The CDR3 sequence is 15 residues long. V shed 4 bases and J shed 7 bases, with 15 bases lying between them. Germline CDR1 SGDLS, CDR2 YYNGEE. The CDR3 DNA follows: TGTGCCAGCAGCTCCCAAGGCCAGGGGAATTCACCCCTCCACTTT. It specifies CASSSQGQGNSPLHF.

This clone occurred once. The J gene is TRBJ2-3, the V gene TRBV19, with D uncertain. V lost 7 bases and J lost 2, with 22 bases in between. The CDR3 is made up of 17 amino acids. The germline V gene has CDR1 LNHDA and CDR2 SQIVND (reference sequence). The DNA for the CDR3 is TGTGCCAGTAAGAGAGTCCAGGCCTTGGGCATCACAGATACGCAGTATTTT. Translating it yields CASKRVQALGITDTQYF. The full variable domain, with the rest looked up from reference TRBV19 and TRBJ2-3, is DGGITQSPKYLFRKEGQNVTLSCEQNLNHDAMYWYRQDPGQGLRLIYYSQIVNDFQKGDIAEGYSVSREKKESFPLTVTSAQKNPTAFYLCASKRVQALGITDTQYFGPGTRLTVL.

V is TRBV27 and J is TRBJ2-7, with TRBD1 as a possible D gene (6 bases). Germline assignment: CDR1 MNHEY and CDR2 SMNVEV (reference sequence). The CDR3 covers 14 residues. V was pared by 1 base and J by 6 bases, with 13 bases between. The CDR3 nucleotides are TGTGCCAGCAGTTTATACAGGGAAGGAGGCGAGCAGTACTTC. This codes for CASSLYREGGEQYF.

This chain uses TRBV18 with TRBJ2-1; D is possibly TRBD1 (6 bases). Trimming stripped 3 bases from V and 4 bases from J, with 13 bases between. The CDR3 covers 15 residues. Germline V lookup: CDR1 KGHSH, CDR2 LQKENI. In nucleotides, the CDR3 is TGTGCCAGCTCACCGATGCAGGGGACATACAATGAGCAGTTCTTC. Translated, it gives CASSPMQGTYNEQFF. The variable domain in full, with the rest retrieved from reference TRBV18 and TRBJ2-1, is NAGVMQNPRHLVRRRGQEARLRCSPMKGHSHVYWYRQLPEEGLKFMVYLQKENIIDESGMPKERFSAEFPKEGPSILRIQQVVRGDSAAYFCASSPMQGTYNEQFFGPGTRLTVL.

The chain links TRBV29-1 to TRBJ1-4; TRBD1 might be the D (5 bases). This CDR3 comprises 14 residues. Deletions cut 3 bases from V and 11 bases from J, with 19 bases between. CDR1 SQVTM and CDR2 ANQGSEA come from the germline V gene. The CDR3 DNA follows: TGCAGCGTTGACGACACAGGACCTTTGGCCAAACTGTTTTTT. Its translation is CSVDDTGPLAKLFF.

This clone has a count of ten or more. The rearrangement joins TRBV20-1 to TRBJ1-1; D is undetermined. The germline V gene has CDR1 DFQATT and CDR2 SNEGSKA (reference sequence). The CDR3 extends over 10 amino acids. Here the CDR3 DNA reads TGCAGGGCGGTGGGCACTGAAGCTTTCTTT. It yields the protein CRAVGTEAFF.